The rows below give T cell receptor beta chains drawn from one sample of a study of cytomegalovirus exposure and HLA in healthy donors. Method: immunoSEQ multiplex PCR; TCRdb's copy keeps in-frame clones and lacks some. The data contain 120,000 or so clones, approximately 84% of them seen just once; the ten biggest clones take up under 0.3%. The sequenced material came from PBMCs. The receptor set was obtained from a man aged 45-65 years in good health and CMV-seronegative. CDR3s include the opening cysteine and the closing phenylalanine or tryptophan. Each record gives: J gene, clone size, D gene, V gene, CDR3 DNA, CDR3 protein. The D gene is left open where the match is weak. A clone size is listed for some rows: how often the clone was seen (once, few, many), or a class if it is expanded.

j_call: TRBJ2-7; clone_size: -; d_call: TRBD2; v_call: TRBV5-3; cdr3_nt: TGTGCCAGAAGCGAACAGACTAGCGAGGCCTACGAGCAGTACTTC; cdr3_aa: CARSEQTSEAYEQYF
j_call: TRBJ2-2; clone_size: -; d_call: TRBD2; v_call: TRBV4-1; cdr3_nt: TGCGCCAGCAGCCGCCTAGCCGGGGGGGGCAGCACCGGGGAGCTGTTTTTT; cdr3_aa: CASSRLAGGGSTGELFF
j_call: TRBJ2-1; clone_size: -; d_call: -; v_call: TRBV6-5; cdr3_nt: TGTGCCAGCAGTTACTCCAGTTACAATGAGCAGTTCTTC; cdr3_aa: CASSYSSYNEQFF
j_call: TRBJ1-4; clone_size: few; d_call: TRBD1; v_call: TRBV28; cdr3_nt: TGTGCCAGCACCCCGGCGGGACAGCTGGAAAAACTGTTTTTT; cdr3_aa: CASTPAGQLEKLFF
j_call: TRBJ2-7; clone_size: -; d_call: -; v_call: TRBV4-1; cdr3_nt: TGCGCCAGCAGCCAAGACGCCGTAGGAGGATTTAACGAGCAGTACTTC; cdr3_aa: CASSQDAVGGFNEQYF
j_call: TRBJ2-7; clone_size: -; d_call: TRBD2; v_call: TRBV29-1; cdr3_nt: TGCAGCGTTGAGCGGCGGGGAGGGGCCCCCTACGAGCAGTACTTC; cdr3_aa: CSVERRGGAPYEQYF
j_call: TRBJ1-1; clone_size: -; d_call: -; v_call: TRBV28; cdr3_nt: TGTGCCAGCAGTACAGGGTCGGACACTGAAGCTTTCTTT; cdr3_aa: CASSTGSDTEAFF
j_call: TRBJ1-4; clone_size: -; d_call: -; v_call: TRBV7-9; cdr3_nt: TGTGCCAGCAGCTTTTTCGCCCTCCGGACAGACGCAACTAATGAAAAACTGTTTTTT; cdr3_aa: CASSFFALRTDATNEKLFF
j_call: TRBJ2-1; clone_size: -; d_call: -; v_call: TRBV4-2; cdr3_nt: TGTGCCAGCAGCCAAGATAGAGGTCTCGACAATGAGCAGTTCTTC; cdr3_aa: CASSQDRGLDNEQFF
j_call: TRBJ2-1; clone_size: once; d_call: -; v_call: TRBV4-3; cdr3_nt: TGCGCCAGCAGCCAAGGAGGTTTTCTTGAGCAGTTCTTC; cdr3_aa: CASSQGGFLEQFF
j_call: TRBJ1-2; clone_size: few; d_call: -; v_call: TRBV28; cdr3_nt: TGTGCCAACCGCGGGGGGCCCGGCGGGGGCTACACCTTC; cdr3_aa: CANRGGPGGGYTF
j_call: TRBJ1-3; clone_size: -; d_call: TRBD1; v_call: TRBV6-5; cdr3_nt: TGTGCCAGCACCCCCACCGGACAGGTGGGAAACACCATATATTTT; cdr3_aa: CASTPTGQVGNTIYF
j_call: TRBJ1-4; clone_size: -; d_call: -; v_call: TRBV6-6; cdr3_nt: TGTGCCAGCAGTTGGCTAGGTACGGCTAATGAAAAACTGTTTTTT; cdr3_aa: CASSWLGTANEKLFF
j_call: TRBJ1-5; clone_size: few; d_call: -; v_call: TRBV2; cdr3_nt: TGTGCCAGCAGTACAGTGGGTCAGCCCCAGCATTTT; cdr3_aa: CASSTVGQPQHF
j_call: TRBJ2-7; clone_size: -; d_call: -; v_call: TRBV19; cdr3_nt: TGTGCCAGTAGTCGGAGGGGTGGTTCCTACGAGCAGTACTTC; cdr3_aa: CASSRRGGSYEQYF
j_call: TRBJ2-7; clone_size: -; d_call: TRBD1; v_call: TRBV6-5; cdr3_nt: TGTGCCACTAGCAGGGGGCACACCTACGAGCAGTACTTC; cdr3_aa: CATSRGHTYEQYF
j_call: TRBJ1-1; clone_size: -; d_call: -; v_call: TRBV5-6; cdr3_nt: TGTGCCAGCAGCTTGATGAGACAGGAGGCTTTCTTT; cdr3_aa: CASSLMRQEAFF
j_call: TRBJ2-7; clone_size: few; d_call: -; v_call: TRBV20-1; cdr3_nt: TGCAGTGCTAGACCAGCGGATAAGCAGTACTTC; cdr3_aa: CSARPADKQYF
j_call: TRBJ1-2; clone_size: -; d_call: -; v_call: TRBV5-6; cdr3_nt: TGTGCCAGCAGCTTAACCGCCGGGAGCGGTGGCTACACCTTC; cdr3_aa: CASSLTAGSGGYTF
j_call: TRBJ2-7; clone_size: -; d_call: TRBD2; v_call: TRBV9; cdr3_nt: TGTGCCAGCAGCGGAGGGGTAGCGGGGAGCTCCTACGAGCAGTACTTC; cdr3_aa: CASSGGVAGSSYEQYF